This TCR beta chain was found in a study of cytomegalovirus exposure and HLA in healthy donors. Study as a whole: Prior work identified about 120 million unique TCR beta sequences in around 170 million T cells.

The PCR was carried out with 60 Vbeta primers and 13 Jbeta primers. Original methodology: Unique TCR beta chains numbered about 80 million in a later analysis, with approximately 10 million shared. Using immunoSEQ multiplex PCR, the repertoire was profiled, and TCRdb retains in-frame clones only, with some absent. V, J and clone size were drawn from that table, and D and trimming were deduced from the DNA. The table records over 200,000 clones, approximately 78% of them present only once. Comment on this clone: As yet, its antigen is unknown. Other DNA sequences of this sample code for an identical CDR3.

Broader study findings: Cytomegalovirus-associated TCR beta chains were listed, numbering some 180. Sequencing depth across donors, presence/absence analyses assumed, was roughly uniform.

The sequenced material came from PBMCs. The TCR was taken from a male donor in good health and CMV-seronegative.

The CDR3 spells CASSEARGSNQPQHF. The CDR3 nucleotides are TGTGCCAGCAGTGAAGCGAGAGGGAGCAATCAGCCCCAGCATTTT. The rearrangement links TRBV2 to TRBJ1-5; D not resolved. Trimming shortened V by 0 bases and J by 1 base, and 7 bases separated the two germline ends. CDR1 SNHLY and CDR2 FYNNEI come from the germline V gene. This CDR3 region has 15 residues.